This TCR beta chain appears in the sequencing data of a study of PD-L1 blockade in urothelial cancer. Study at large: At 3 weeks after treatment start (second dose) and again at 6 weeks, blood was analyzed.

The time point here: pretreatment peripheral blood. Clones were sequenced by immunoSEQ multiplex PCR, and TCRdb holds only the in-frame ones, with some missing. The sample includes tens of thousands of clones, around 90% of them seen just once. This material consisted of PBMCs, taken around atezolizumab (anti-PD-L1) treatment. The TCR comes from a man aged 60-69 years with urothelial cancer.

CDR3 DNA: TGTGCCAGCAGTGACTCGAGGCTCCCCTACAATGAGCAGTTCTTC. Its protein is CASSDSRLPYNEQFF. This rearrangement joins TRBV6-4 to TRBJ2-1; no clear D gene. The germline CDR1 and CDR2 sequences are MRHNA and SNTAGT. The CDR3 totals 15 residues. The V gene lost 0 bases and the J gene lost 2 bases, with 8 bases spanning the gap.